This record concerns one T cell receptor (beta chain) sequence. This clonotype was detected many times. Its recognized antigen is unknown. Base qualities are missing; no much larger clone stands one base away. This sample stems from a study of human T cells and chemical hapten exposure (dated by TCRdb to about 2021). Regarding the research as a whole: For sensitization, 2% DPC in acetone was applied to a 2 cm by 2 cm area of upper inner arm skin. Weekly therapeutic DPC doses were additionally applied to the scalp of patients throughout the roughly 25-week study period. Patch testing on the upper back used Finn chambers containing 0.01% DPC, with scoring done after 6 days according to International Contact Dermatitis Research Group standards. The mostly female patient cohort included alopecia areata with under or over 50% scalp involvement, alopecia totalis and alopecia universalis. Libraries were pooled for sequencing, and variation in per-sample TCR yields was attributed mainly to small differences in library volumes within the pool. The study tracked peripheral blood TCR repertoire changes in vivo during primary and secondary sensitization to the hapten diphenylcyclopropenone (DPC) in alopecia patients. Blood samples were taken from patients before sensitization (week 0) and at 2, 6 and about 24 weeks after DPC sensitization. Approximately 30 alopecia patients provided blood for TCR sequencing at one to four time points (pre-sensitization, 2, 6 and 24 weeks). What the research found in general, with its limitations: Repeated subsampling changed both the strength of the expansion versus patch-test correlation and the threshold at which that correlation became significant. Expanded TCRs formed significantly more large CDR3 similarity clusters than pre-sensitization or healthy control sets, consistent with antigen-driven responses. Patch test score correlated positively with the number of PT1 expanded TCRs, reaching significance at thresholds 8, 16 and 32 but not at 4. DPC sensitization did not change how many TCRs were above 1 in 1000 frequency, and no evidence was found of alterations in global repertoire structure. Alopecia, a presumed autoimmune disease, was present in all patients, so the immune response of the patients might differ from that of healthy individuals.

The library was produced with RACE. Sequencing relied on a NextSeq 500. During library preparation, unique molecular identifiers were attached to individual cDNA molecules so that TCRs could be counted quantitatively and reproducibly. From each blood RNA sample, both TCR alpha and TCR beta chains were sequenced. The original pipeline was this. A median of about 100,000 TCRs per sample was observed, with a range of 23,224 to 690,600. V, J and CDR3 annotation of the TCR reads was carried out using the Decombinator software suite. Every sample was subsampled to the same number of TCRs (28,000) for the PS versus PT1 abundance plots. TCRs were defined as expanded if absent before sensitization and observed at least eight times at the 2-week time point. Clones were called with MiXCR by TCRdb after fastp trimmed the public reads at Q25, and only in-frame beta chains were retained. Each record represents a unique CDR3 protein, reported with the most common genes and DNA among its rows. The V and J calls come from TCRdb's annotation, not from the publication. The sample table shows approximately 85,000 distinct CDR3 sequences, and roughly 10% are seen once. The ten largest clones add up to under 2.5% of the sample.

What the time point label conveys for this sample: patch test 2, 6 weeks after DPC sensitization. According to the study, the label for this sample's treatment or condition signals: therapeutic diphenylcyclopropenone sensitization with weekly scalp DPC. At every patch-test visit, the blood draw took place before the patch test was put on. To be eligible, patients had to be aged 18 to 70, diagnosed with alopecia and judged suitable for DPC therapy, while pregnant patients were excluded. Total RNA was isolated from unfractionated whole blood collected in Tempus Blood RNA tubes. The CDR3, cysteine through phenylalanine, is 13 amino acids long. The kept DNA is CDR3 alone, 39 bases in frame from the first base. At the junction V is shortened by 5 bases and J by 4 bases, with 11 bases in between. According to the germline V gene, CDR1 reads MDHEN and CDR2 reads SYDVKM.

The sequence came from a woman aged 25 to 39 with alopecia areata. Some clones in this sample may be carry-over from other donors' samples. The sequences come from whole blood, collected in connection with sensitization to the hapten diphenylcyclopropenone (DPC). This chain joins TRBV28 to TRBJ1-1, with no D gene named confidently. For the CDR3, the sequence is CASSRGVSTEAFF. The nucleotides are TGTGCCAGCAGTCGTGGGGTTAGCACTGAAGCTTTCTTT.